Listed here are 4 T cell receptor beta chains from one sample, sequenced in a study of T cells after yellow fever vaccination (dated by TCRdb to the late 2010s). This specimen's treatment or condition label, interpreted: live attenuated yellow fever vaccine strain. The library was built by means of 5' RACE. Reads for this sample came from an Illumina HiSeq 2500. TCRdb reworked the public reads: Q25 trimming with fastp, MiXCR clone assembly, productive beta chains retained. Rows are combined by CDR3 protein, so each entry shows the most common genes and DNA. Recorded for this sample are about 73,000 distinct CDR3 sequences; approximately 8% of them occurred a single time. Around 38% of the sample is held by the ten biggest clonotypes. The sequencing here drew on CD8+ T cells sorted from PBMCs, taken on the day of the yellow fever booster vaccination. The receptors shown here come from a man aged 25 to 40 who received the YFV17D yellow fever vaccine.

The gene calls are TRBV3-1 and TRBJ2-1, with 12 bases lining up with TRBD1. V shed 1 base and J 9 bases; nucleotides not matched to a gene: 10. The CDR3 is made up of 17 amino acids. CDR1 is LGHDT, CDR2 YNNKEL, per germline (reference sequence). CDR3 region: CASSQGPGTGGQGEQFF. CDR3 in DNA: TGTGCCAGCAGCCAAGGACCCGGGACAGGGGGCCAGGGTGAGCAGTTCTTC.

Here the CDR3 reads CSASLEGMNYGYTF. The CDR3 DNA sequence: TGCAGTGCTAGTTTAGAGGGCATGAACTATGGCTACACCTTC. This chain uses TRBV20-1 with TRBJ1-2; D uncertain. Trimming took 3 bases from V and 2 from J, leaving 13 bases between them. Per germline, CDR1 DFQATT and CDR2 SNEGSKA (reference sequence). The CDR3 is made up of 14 amino acids.

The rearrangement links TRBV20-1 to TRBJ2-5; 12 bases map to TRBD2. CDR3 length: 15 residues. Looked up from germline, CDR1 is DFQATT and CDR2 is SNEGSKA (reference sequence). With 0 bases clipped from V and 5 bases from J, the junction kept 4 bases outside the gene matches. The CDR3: CSARDTSGRTETQYF. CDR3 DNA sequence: TGCAGTGCTAGAGATACTAGCGGGAGGACTGAGACCCAGTACTTC.

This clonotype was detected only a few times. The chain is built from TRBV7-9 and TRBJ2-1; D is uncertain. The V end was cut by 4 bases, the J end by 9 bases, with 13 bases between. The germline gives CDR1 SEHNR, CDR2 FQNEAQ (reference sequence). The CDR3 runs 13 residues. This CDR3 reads CASSSELWGEQFF. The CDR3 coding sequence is TGTGCCAGCAGCTCGGAGCTTTGGGGTGAGCAGTTCTTC.